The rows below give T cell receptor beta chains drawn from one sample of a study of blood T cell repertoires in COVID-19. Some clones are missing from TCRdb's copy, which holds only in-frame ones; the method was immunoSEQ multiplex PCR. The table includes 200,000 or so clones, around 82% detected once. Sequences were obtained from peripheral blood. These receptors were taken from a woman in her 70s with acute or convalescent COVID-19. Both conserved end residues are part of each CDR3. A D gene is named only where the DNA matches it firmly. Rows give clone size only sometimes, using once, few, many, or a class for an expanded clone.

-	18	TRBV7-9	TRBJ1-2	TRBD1	CASSTPGTGRPTLYGYTF	TGTGCCAGCAGCACCCCCGGGACAGGGAGACCCACCCTCTATGGCTACACCTTC
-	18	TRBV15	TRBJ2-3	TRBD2	CATSRDPGTSGSSDTQYF	TGTGCCACCAGCAGAGATCCCGGGACTAGCGGGAGTTCAGATACGCAGTATTTT
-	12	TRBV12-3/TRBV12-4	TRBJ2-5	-	CASSQISGTQYF	TGTGCCAGCAGCCAGATAAGCGGGACCCAGTACTTC
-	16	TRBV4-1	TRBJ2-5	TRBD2	CASSQGHSGSKETQYF	TGCGCCAGCAGCCAAGGTCACAGCGGGAGTAAAGAGACCCAGTACTTC
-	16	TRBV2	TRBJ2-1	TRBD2	CASSGPGLESYNEQFF	TGTGCCAGCAGCGGACCGGGACTAGAGTCCTACAATGAGCAGTTCTTC
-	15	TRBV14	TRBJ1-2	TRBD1	CASSRKTGGGYGYTF	TGTGCCAGCAGCCGAAAGACAGGGGGCGGGTATGGCTACACCTTC
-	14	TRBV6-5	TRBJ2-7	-	CASSYSQRSYEQYF	TGTGCCAGCAGTTACTCCCAGCGGTCCTACGAGCAGTACTTC
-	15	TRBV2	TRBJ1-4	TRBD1	CASSDPPGGNEKLFF	TGTGCCAGCAGTGACCCCCCAGGGGGTAATGAAAAACTGTTTTTT
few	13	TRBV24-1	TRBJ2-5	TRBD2	CATSASGQETQYF	TGTGCCACCAGTGCTAGCGGACAAGAGACCCAGTACTTC
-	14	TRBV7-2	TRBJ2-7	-	CASSPMGLPYEQYF	TGTGCCAGCAGCCCAATGGGGCTCCCCTACGAGCAGTACTTC